This is a list of T cell receptor beta chains from one sample in a study of human T cells and chemical hapten exposure. One entry per CDR3 protein, called by TCRdb with MiXCR from the 5' RACE reads. The sample shows tens of thousands of distinct CDR3 sequences, 7.7% of them seen only once. Receptors originate from a male donor in good health. The conserved cysteine and the conserved F or W are not part of the CDR3 here. A D gene is named only where the DNA matches it firmly.

j_gene: TRBJ2-4
v_gene: TRBV18
d_gene: TRBD1
CDR3aa: ASSRTGDPKNIQY

j_gene: TRBJ2-1
v_gene: TRBV13
d_gene: TRBD2
CDR3aa: ASSPRTSNNEQF

j_gene: TRBJ2-7
v_gene: TRBV18
d_gene: TRBD1
CDR3aa: ASSPGLVGRGNYEQY

j_gene: TRBJ1-2
v_gene: TRBV30
d_gene: TRBD1
CDR3aa: AWSVRSDRGGYT

j_gene: TRBJ1-2
v_gene: TRBV5-1
d_gene: -
CDR3aa: ASSLDRLPNYGYT

j_gene: TRBJ2-4
v_gene: TRBV4-1
d_gene: -
CDR3aa: ASSQPLTGSKNIQY

j_gene: TRBJ1-1
v_gene: TRBV29-1
d_gene: TRBD1
CDR3aa: SVGIGTDGTEAF

j_gene: TRBJ2-3
v_gene: TRBV10-3
d_gene: TRBD1
CDR3aa: AISGTGTGGTDTQY

j_gene: TRBJ2-5
v_gene: TRBV29-1
d_gene: TRBD1
CDR3aa: SSQGVEETQY

j_gene: TRBJ2-1
v_gene: TRBV4-2
d_gene: TRBD1
CDR3aa: ASSQEKGTGFGEQF

j_gene: TRBJ2-3
v_gene: TRBV7-9
d_gene: -
CDR3aa: ASSQGSGTDTQY

j_gene: TRBJ2-1
v_gene: TRBV6-1
d_gene: -
CDR3aa: ASSEPGHSPHEQF

j_gene: TRBJ2-1
v_gene: TRBV5-5
d_gene: TRBD2
CDR3aa: ASSIGTSGRTDEQF

j_gene: TRBJ2-2
v_gene: TRBV6-6
d_gene: -
CDR3aa: ASSYAGQWGSGELF

j_gene: TRBJ2-7
v_gene: TRBV20-1
d_gene: -
CDR3aa: SATQDSYEQY

j_gene: TRBJ1-4
v_gene: TRBV6-5
d_gene: TRBD1
CDR3aa: ASSYSGPGQGSEKLF

j_gene: TRBJ2-1
v_gene: TRBV10-3
d_gene: TRBD1
CDR3aa: AISEPIQGVSSYNEQF

j_gene: TRBJ2-3
v_gene: TRBV6-1
d_gene: TRBD2
CDR3aa: ASSQSSGGHSTDTQY

j_gene: TRBJ1-1
v_gene: TRBV11-2
d_gene: -
CDR3aa: ASSSNRVNEAF

j_gene: TRBJ2-7
v_gene: TRBV15
d_gene: -
CDR3aa: ATSTNVGSEQY

j_gene: TRBJ2-1
v_gene: TRBV10-3
d_gene: TRBD2
CDR3aa: AISDPLAGAETYNEQF

j_gene: TRBJ2-1
v_gene: TRBV12-3/TRBV12-4
d_gene: TRBD2
CDR3aa: ASSLYRGLAGDNEQF

j_gene: TRBJ1-2
v_gene: TRBV7-3
d_gene: -
CDR3aa: ASSPQSGSKVGYTGYT

j_gene: TRBJ2-4
v_gene: TRBV7-2
d_gene: -
CDR3aa: ASSFDSLNIQY

j_gene: TRBJ1-2
v_gene: TRBV3-1
d_gene: -
CDR3aa: ASRKGDSGSHYGYT

j_gene: TRBJ1-5
v_gene: TRBV29-1
d_gene: TRBD1
CDR3aa: SVGNRGQPQH

j_gene: TRBJ2-4
v_gene: TRBV29-1
d_gene: TRBD1
CDR3aa: SVEVRTGGFIAKNIQY

j_gene: TRBJ2-7
v_gene: TRBV27
d_gene: -
CDR3aa: ASSQPPGASSYEQY

j_gene: TRBJ1-1
v_gene: TRBV12-3/TRBV12-4
d_gene: TRBD1
CDR3aa: ASRLTGGGIEAF

j_gene: TRBJ2-1
v_gene: TRBV4-3
d_gene: TRBD1
CDR3aa: ASSQVADRAYNEQF

j_gene: TRBJ2-5
v_gene: TRBV5-1
d_gene: TRBD2
CDR3aa: ASSWTGGGSQETQY

j_gene: TRBJ2-3
v_gene: TRBV5-1
d_gene: -
CDR3aa: ASSLPSTDTQY

j_gene: TRBJ2-7
v_gene: TRBV6-5
d_gene: -
CDR3aa: ASSQGVSSYEQY

j_gene: TRBJ2-7
v_gene: TRBV5-1
d_gene: TRBD1
CDR3aa: ASSSRDRGTYEQY

j_gene: TRBJ2-3
v_gene: TRBV14
d_gene: -
CDR3aa: ASSQERTDTQY

j_gene: TRBJ2-3
v_gene: TRBV29-1
d_gene: -
CDR3aa: SVVRQTTDTQY

j_gene: TRBJ2-1
v_gene: TRBV6-5
d_gene: TRBD2
CDR3aa: ASSEGTSGASPEQF